The 28 T cell receptor beta chains in this list originate from one sample, sequenced in a study of cytomegalovirus exposure and HLA in healthy donors. PCR was performed using 60 Vbeta and 13 Jbeta primers. This table comes from immunoSEQ multiplex PCR, and its TCRdb copy is limited to in-frame clones, with some not included. The sample carries 95,000 to 100,000 clones, less than 80% recorded once. Material: PBMCs. The source is a man aged 35 to 55 in good health and CMV-seronegative.

The genes are TRBV7-9 and TRBJ1-1, with 8 bases fitting TRBD1. From germline, CDR1 is SEHNR and CDR2 FQNEAQ (reference sequence). The CDR3 extends over 15 amino acids. J lost 4 bases, V lost 3 bases, and 7 bases had no gene match. DNA of the CDR3: TGTGCCAGCAGCTTCCTTACCACAGGGGGCACTGAAGCTTTCTTT. Its translation: CASSFLTTGGTEAFF.

Written as DNA, the CDR3 is TGTGCCAGCAGCCCAGTGCCGGGACAGGGGTTGTCCACTGAAGCTTTCTTT. This codes for CASSPVPGQGLSTEAFF. The chain couples TRBV7-9 to TRBJ1-1; 10 positions agree with TRBD1. This CDR3 is 17 amino acids long. J lost 4 bases, V lost 5 bases, and 13 bases had no gene match. CDR1 is SEHNR, CDR2 FQNEAQ, per germline (reference sequence).

This clone was found a few times. V usage is TRBV11-2 and J usage is TRBJ1-3, with unresolved D. Trimming took 5 bases from V and 4 from J, leaving 18 bases between them. Germline CDR1 is SGHAT and CDR2 is FQNNGV. The CDR3 loop spans 16 amino acids. The CDR3 DNA is TGTGCCAGCAGCCGAACCGGGTCGGCGAGGGGAAACACCATATATTTT. Encoded protein: CASSRTGSARGNTIYF.

The chain recombines TRBV28 with TRBJ1-1; possible D gene TRBD1, 6 bases. V dropped 10 bases and J dropped 5 bases, with 20 bases sitting between them. The CDR3 runs to 14 residues. CDR1 is MDHEN and CDR2 is SYDVKM in the germline V gene. The CDR3 bases are TGTGCCACCCTTGGGGGCCCGCGCTTTACTGAAGCTTTCTTT. The encoded protein is CATLGGPRFTEAFF.

The chain links TRBV6-5 to TRBJ2-2, with D perhaps matching TRBD2 (6 bases). The CDR3 is 14 residues long. The germline V gene encodes CDR1 MNHEY and CDR2 SVGAGI. With 0 bases removed from V and 5 bases from J, the gap between germline ends came to 7 bases. CDR3 sequence: CASSYSAGTGELFF. The CDR3 region has the DNA TGTGCCAGCAGTTACTCTGCGGGAACCGGGGAGCTGTTTTTT.

This clone was seen more than once but under ten times. The rearrangement links TRBV5-6 to TRBJ2-7; 8 nucleotides align to TRBD2. V shed 4 bases, J shed 3 bases, and the junction held 6 bases outside the gene matches. The CDR3 has 14 amino acids. Germline V lookup: CDR1 SGHDT, CDR2 YYEEEE. The CDR3 DNA reads as TGTGCCAGCAGCGCGGTGGGGACTAGCTACGAGCAGTACTTC. Translating it yields CASSAVGTSYEQYF.

The gene calls are TRBV19 and TRBJ2-5, with D perhaps TRBD1 (5 bases). Germline values: CDR1 LNHDA, CDR2 SQIVND (reference sequence). V dropped 5 bases and J dropped 0 bases, with 7 bases sitting between them. The CDR3 extends over 13 amino acids. CDR3 amino acids: CASSPTDQETQYF. As DNA, the CDR3 is TGTGCCAGTAGTCCGACAGACCAAGAGACCCAGTACTTC.

The chain links TRBV11-2 to TRBJ2-3; maybe TRBD2 (7 bases). Trimming pared 2 bases from V and 0 bases from J, leaving 12 bases between. Per the germline V gene, CDR1 is SGHAT and CDR2 is FQNNGV. This CDR3 is built from 16 residues. The CDR3 nucleotides are TGTGCCAGCAGCTTAACGGGGGGCGCTAGCACAGATACGCAGTATTTT. This translates into CASSLTGGASTDTQYF.

The chain has TRBV19 and TRBJ2-7; TRBD2 aligns across 8 bases. The CDR3 totals 16 residues. The germline V gene has CDR1 LNHDA and CDR2 SQIVND (reference sequence). V shed 9 bases, J shed 3 bases, and the junction held 16 bases outside the gene matches. DNA of the CDR3: TGTGCCAGCCATGAAAATGTAGCGGGGTCTTTCTACGAGCAGTACTTC. This sequence encodes CASHENVAGSFYEQYF.

The rearrangement joins TRBV7-6 to TRBJ2-7; TRBD1 matches 10 bases. Germline trimming cut 0 bases from V and 5 bases from J; bases unmatched to any gene: 10. Germline V gene sequence: CDR1 SGHVS, CDR2 FNYEAQ. The CDR3 has 17 residues. The CDR3 coding sequence is TGTGCCAGCAGCTTAGCGCTGGGGACAGGGGCAACAAACGAGCAGTACTTC. Translating gives CASSLALGTGATNEQYF.

The rearrangement links TRBV29-1 to TRBJ2-3, with D perhaps TRBD2 (5 bases). CDR1 and CDR2 (germline): SQVTM, ANQGSEA. V gave up 4 bases and J gave up 8 bases, with 22 bases separating them. The CDR3 runs 15 residues. CDR3 nucleotide sequence: TGCAGCGTTGTTGGGAATTCACTAACCCGGGGTACGCAGTATTTT. Protein: CSVVGNSLTRGTQYF.

This chain uses TRBV28 with TRBJ1-5; a possible D gene is TRBD1 (5 bases). Looked up from germline, CDR1 is MDHEN and CDR2 is SYDVKM. V dropped 3 bases and J dropped 7 bases, with 13 bases sitting between them. The CDR3 has 14 amino acids. CDR3 DNA: TGTGCCAGCAGTTTGTTCCAGGGTTTGCAGCCCCAGCATTTT. Its protein is CASSLFQGLQPQHF. The variable domain in full, with the rest retrieved from reference TRBV28 and TRBJ1-5, is DVKVTQSSRYLVKRTGEKVFLECVQDMDHENMFWYRQDPGLGLRLIYFSYDVKMKEKGDIPEGYSVSREKKERFSLILESASTNQTSMYLCASSLFQGLQPQHFGDGTRLSIL.

The genes are TRBV30 and TRBJ1-2; 7 bases agree with TRBD1. This CDR3 is 19 amino acids long. With 1 base clipped from V and 10 bases from J, the junction kept 27 bases outside the gene matches. Per the germline V gene, CDR1 is GTSNPN and CDR2 is SVGIG (reference sequence). The CDR3 bases are TGTGCCTGGAGTGCCCTTTTCTTTGGGGATAGGGGGCGCAAGGGTCTCTACACCTTC. Its translation is CAWSALFFGDRGRKGLYTF. Full variable domain (rest looked up from reference TRBV30 and TRBJ1-2): SQTIHQWPATLVQPVGSPLSLECTVEGTSNPNLYWYRQAAGRGLQLLFYSVGIGQISSEVPQNLSASRPQDRQFILSSKKLLLSDSGFYLCAWSALFFGDRGRKGLYTFGSGTRLTVV.

This chain links TRBV25-1 with TRBJ2-5; 12 bases align to TRBD2. Germline V CDR1 and CDR2: MGHDK, SYGVNS. CDR3 length: 14 residues. Trimming took 1 base from V and 11 from J; bases not matched to a gene: 5. The CDR3 region is CASSEFLAGGPQYF. CDR3 bases: TGTGCCAGCAGTGAATTTCTAGCGGGGGGGCCACAGTACTTC.

The chain links TRBV16 to TRBJ1-1, with a possible D match to TRBD1 (5 bases). Between the trimmed V and J ends, which lost 4 bases and 4 bases, there was a span of 19 bases. Germline lookup yields CDR1 KGHSY and CDR2 FQNENV. CDR3 size: 16 residues. The DNA of the CDR3 is TGTGCCAGCAGCCCCGCCCATTTGGGGGGAAGCACTGAAGCTTTCTTT. Translation gives CASSPAHLGGSTEAFF.

This sequence joins TRBV27 and TRBJ2-3, with 15 bases identical to TRBD2. This CDR3 is 19 amino acids long. V was pared by 3 bases and J by 3 bases, with 10 bases of the junction left unmatched. In germline, CDR1 is MNHEY, CDR2 SMNVEV (reference sequence). CDR3: CASSFFGLAGGPRTDTQYF. The CDR3 DNA reads as TGTGCCAGCAGTTTCTTCGGACTAGCGGGAGGGCCTCGGACAGATACGCAGTATTTT.

This chain joins TRBV5-1 and TRBJ2-1; D is undetermined. The V and J ends lost 4 bases and 0 bases respectively, with 5 bases between them. Germline assignment: CDR1 SGHRS and CDR2 YFSETQ. This CDR3 contains 13 residues. CDR3 DNA: TGCGCCAGCAGCCCACTCTCCTACAATGAGCAGTTCTTC. As protein: CASSPLSYNEQFF.

This chain links TRBV25-1 with TRBJ1-1; no reliable D call. Deletions cut 4 bases from V and 2 bases from J, with 8 bases between. CDR3 length: 13 amino acids. The germline CDR1 and CDR2 sequences are MGHDK and SYGVNS. This chain's CDR3 is CASSVETNTEAFF. The DNA of the CDR3 is TGTGCCAGCAGTGTAGAGACTAACACTGAAGCTTTCTTT.

The chain joins TRBV7-8 to TRBJ1-6; D ambiguous. Germline V gene lookup returns CDR1 SGHVS and CDR2 FQNEAQ. V was shortened by 4 bases and J by 6 bases, with 16 bases between the two germline ends. The CDR3 has 16 amino acids. CDR3 amino acids: CASSSPSGSINSPLHF. As DNA, the CDR3 is TGTGCCAGCAGCTCCCCCTCCGGGTCCATTAATTCACCCCTCCACTTT.

This clone has only one observation. This chain links TRBV6-6 with TRBJ1-2, with D possibly being TRBD1 (6 bases). Germline V gene sequence: CDR1 MNHNY, CDR2 SVGAGI (reference sequence). The germline V and J ends were trimmed by 2 bases and 5 bases, with 15 bases remaining between them. The CDR3 length is 15 residues. CDR3 residues: CASSYARTGHYGYTF. The DNA for the CDR3 is TGTGCCAGCAGTTACGCTAGGACGGGACATTATGGCTACACCTTC.

This sequence joins TRBV4-2 and TRBJ2-5; the match to TRBD1 covers 7 bases. Gene TRBJ2-7 matches the end of the DNA better, so the J call may be wrong. Germline CDR1 LGHNA, CDR2 YNFKEQ. The CDR3 is 16 residues long. CDR3 coding DNA: TGTGCCAGCAGCCAACGAGGGGGCGCGATAACTTACGAGCAGTACTTC. The encoded protein is CASSQRGGAITYEQYF.

CDR3 DNA: TGTGCCAGCAGCGCCACCGTCGGGAGTTACACCGGGGAGCTGTTTTTT. Its protein is CASSATVGSYTGELFF. The chain employs TRBV7-3 and TRBJ2-2; D possibly corresponds to TRBD2 (6 bases). The CDR3 consists of 16 residues. The germline CDR1 and CDR2 sequences are SGHTA and FQGTGA. Trimming removed 5 bases from V and 3 bases from J, with 16 bases in between.

This chain's CDR3 is CASSPPGQGVGTIYF. DNA for the CDR3: TGTGCCAGCAGTCCTCCGGGACAGGGGGTCGGCACCATATATTTT. The rearrangement uses TRBV6-5 and TRBJ1-3, with 11 bases identical to TRBD1. The CDR3 consists of 15 residues. The junction had 9 bases not matched to a gene; V was cut back by 5 bases and J by 9 bases. Germline V gene sequence: CDR1 MNHEY, CDR2 SVGAGI.

The CDR3 spells CASSRTGGLYEQYF. The CDR3 DNA reads TGTGCCAGCAGTAGGACAGGAGGCCTCTACGAGCAGTACTTC. The chain links TRBV27 to TRBJ2-7, with 7 bases identical to TRBD1. The CDR3 length is 14 residues. Germline V CDR1 and CDR2: MNHEY, SMNVEV (reference sequence). V was clipped by 5 bases and J by 3 bases; unmatched bases: 7.

This CDR3 is CASSYEGVAYEQYF. DNA for the CDR3: TGTGCCAGCAGTTACGAGGGGGTCGCCTACGAGCAGTACTTC. The chain carries TRBV6-5 and TRBJ2-7; a weak D match, TRBD1 (6 bases). Germline-derived CDR1 and CDR2 are MNHEY and SVGAGI. The CDR3 extends over 14 amino acids. V lost 2 bases and J lost 2, with 10 bases in between.

The chain links TRBV29-1 to TRBJ1-1; TRBD1 agrees at 7 bases. Per the germline V gene, CDR1 is SQVTM and CDR2 is ANQGSEA. This CDR3 comprises 14 residues. After removal of 7 bases from V and 1 base from J, the junction contained 9 bases not matched to a gene. DNA of the CDR3: TGCAGCGCCCTGGGACCAGGGGGGAACACTGAAGCTTTCTTT. The encoded protein is CSALGPGGNTEAFF.

The chain carries TRBV7-9 and TRBJ1-1; tentatively, D is TRBD1 (6 bases). Germline lookup yields CDR1 SEHNR and CDR2 FQNEAQ (reference sequence). Deletions cut 5 bases from V and 5 bases from J, with 9 bases between. This CDR3 contains 12 residues. CDR3: CASSPGQTEAFF. As DNA, the CDR3 is TGTGCCAGCAGCCCCGGACAGACTGAAGCTTTCTTT.

The chain combines TRBV10-3 with TRBJ1-2; 7 bases agree with TRBD1. CDR1 and CDR2 from the germline V gene are ENHRY and SYGVKD. Germline trimming cut 6 bases from V and 4 bases from J; bases unmatched to any gene: 8. The CDR3 spans 14 residues. CDR3 region: CAIRKTRDSYGYTF. Written as DNA, the CDR3 is TGTGCCATCAGGAAGACCCGGGACAGCTATGGCTACACCTTC.